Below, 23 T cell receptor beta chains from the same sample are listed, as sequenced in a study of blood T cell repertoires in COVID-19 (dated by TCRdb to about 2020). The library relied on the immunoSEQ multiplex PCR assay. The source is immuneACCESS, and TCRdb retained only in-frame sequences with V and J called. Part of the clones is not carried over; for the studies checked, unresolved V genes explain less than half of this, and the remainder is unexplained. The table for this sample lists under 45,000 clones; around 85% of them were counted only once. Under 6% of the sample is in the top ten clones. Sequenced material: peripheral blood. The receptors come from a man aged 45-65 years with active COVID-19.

The CDR3 spells CASSYSTGSVNTEAFF. The CDR3 DNA is TGTGCCAGCAGTTACTCGACAGGGTCTGTGAACACTGAAGCTTTCTTT. The chain couples TRBV6-2 or TRBV6-3 to TRBJ1-1; 7 bases map to TRBD1. Germline V gene lookup returns CDR1 MNHEY and CDR2 SVGEGT. J gave up 0 bases and V 0 bases, and 4 bases lay outside the gene matches. The CDR3 extends over 16 amino acids.

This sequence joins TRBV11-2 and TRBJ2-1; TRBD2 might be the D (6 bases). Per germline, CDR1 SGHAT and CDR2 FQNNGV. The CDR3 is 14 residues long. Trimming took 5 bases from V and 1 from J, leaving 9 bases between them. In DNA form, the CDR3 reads TGTGCCAGCAGCCATAGCGGATCCTACAATGAGCAGTTCTTC. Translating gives CASSHSGSYNEQFF.

The CDR3 here is CASSVLSGANVLTF. Here the CDR3 DNA reads TGTGCCAGCAGCGTACTGTCTGGGGCCAACGTCCTGACTTTC. The chain is built from TRBV9 and TRBJ2-6, with D hard to call. Trimming shortened V by 1 base and J by 1 base, and 3 bases separated the two germline ends. The CDR3 has 14 residues. Germline values: CDR1 SGDLS, CDR2 YYNGEE.

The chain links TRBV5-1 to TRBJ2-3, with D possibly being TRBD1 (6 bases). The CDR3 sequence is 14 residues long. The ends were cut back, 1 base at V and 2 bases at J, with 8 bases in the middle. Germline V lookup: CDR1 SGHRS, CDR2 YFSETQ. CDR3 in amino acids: CASSLRQDTDTQYF. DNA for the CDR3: TGCGCCAGCAGCTTGAGACAGGACACAGATACGCAGTATTTT. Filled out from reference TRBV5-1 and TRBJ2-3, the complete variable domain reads KAGVTQTPRYLIKTRGQQVTLSCSPISGHRSVSWYQQTPGQGLQFLFEYFSETQRNKGNFPGRFSGRQFSNSRSEMNVSTLELGDSALYLCASSLRQDTDTQYFGPGTRLTVL.

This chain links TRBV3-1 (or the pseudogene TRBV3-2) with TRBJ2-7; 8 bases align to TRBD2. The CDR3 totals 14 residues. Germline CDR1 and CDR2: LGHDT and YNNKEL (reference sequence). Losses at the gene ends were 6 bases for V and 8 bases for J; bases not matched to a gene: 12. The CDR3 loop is CASSAGLAPYKQYF. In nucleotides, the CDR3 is TGTGCCAGCAGTGCTGGACTAGCCCCATACAAGCAGTACTTC.

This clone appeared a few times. DNA of the CDR3: TGTGCCAGCAGCTCGGGGAAGGCAGGGGTTAACTATGGCTACACCTTC. It translates to CASSSGKAGVNYGYTF. The V and J genes are TRBV5-6 and TRBJ1-2; maybe TRBD1 (6 bases). Germline V CDR1 and CDR2: SGHDT, YYEEEE. The CDR3 is made up of 16 amino acids. Trimming took 3 bases from V and 1 from J, leaving 16 bases between them. Based on the CDR3 plus reference TRBV5-6 and TRBJ1-2, the full variable domain is DAGVTQSPTHLIKTRGQQVTLRCSPKSGHDTVSWYQQALGQGPQFIFQYYEEEERQRGNFPDRFSGHQFPNYSSELNVNALLLGDSALYLCASSSGKAGVNYGYTFGSGTRLTVV.

The CDR3 DNA sequence: TGTGCCAGCAGCTACAGCGGGAGAGGGACAGATACGCAGTATTTT. It codes for CASSYSGRGTDTQYF. The chain combines TRBV9 with TRBJ2-3, with 8 positions matching TRBD2. V lost 4 bases, J lost 3 bases, and 7 bases stayed unmatched. The CDR3 runs to 15 residues. The germline V gene encodes CDR1 SGDLS and CDR2 YYNGEE.

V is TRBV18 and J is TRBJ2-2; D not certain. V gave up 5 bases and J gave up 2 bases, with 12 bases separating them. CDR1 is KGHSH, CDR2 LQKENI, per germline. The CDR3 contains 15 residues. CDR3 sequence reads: CASSTLQSNTGELFF. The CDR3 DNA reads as TGTGCCAGCTCAACGCTACAGAGTAACACCGGGGAGCTGTTTTTT.

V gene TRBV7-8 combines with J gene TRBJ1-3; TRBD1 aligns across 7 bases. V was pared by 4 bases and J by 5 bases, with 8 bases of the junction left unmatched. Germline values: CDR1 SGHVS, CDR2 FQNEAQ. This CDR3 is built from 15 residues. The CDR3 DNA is TGTGCCAGCAGCTCTGTGACAGGGTATCGAAACACCATATATTTT. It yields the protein CASSSVTGYRNTIYF.

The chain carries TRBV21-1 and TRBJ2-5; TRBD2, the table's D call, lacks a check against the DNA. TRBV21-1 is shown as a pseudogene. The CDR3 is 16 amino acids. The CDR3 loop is CASSVRLAGGSGTQYF. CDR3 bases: TGTGCCAGCAGCGTAAGACTAGCGGGGGGTTCTGGGACCCAGTACTTC.

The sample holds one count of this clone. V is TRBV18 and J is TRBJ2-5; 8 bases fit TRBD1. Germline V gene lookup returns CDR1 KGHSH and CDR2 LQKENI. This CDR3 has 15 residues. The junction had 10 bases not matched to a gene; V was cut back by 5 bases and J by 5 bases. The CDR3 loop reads CASSDRRTGSETQYF. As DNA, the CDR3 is TGTGCCAGCTCAGACCGTCGGACAGGGAGCGAGACCCAGTACTTC.

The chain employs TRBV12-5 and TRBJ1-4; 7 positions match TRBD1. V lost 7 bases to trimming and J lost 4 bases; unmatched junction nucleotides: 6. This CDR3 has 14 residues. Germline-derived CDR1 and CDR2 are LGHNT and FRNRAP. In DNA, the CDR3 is TGTGCTAGTGCCCTGGGACAGTTTAATGAAAAACTGTTTTTT. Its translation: CASALGQFNEKLFF.

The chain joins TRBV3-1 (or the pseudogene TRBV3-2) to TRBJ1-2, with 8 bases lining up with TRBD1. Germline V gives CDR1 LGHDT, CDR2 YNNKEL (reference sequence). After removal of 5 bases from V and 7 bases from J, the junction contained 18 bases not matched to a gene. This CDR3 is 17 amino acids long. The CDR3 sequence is CASSYGQGRSIDGGYTF. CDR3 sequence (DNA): TGTGCCAGCAGCTATGGACAGGGTAGGAGTATAGACGGTGGCTACACCTTC.

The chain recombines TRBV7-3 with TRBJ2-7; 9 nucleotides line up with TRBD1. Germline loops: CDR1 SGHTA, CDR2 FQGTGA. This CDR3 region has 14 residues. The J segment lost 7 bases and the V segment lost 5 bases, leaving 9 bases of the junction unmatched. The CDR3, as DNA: TGTGCCAGCAGCCTGGGACAGGGAGTAGGGGAGCAGTACTTC. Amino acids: CASSLGQGVGEQYF.

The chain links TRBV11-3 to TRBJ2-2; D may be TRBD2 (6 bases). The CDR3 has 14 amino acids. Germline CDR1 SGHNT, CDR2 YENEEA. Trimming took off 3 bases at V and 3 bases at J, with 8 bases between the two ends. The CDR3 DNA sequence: TGTGCCAGCAGCTTTAGCGGAGACACCGGGGAGCTGTTTTTT. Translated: CASSFSGDTGELFF. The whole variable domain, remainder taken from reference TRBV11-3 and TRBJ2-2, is EAGVVQSPRYKIIEKKQPVAFWCNPISGHNTLYWYLQNLGQGPELLIRYENEEAVDDSQLPKDRFSAERLKGVDSTLKIQPAELGDSAVYLCASSFSGDTGELFFGEGSRLTVL.

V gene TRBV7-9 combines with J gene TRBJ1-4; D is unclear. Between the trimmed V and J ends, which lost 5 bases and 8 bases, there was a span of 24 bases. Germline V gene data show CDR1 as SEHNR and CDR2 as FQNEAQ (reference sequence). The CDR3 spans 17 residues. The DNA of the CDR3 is TGTGCCAGCAGCATTCCTCAACCTGGCGGGCCCCAAGAAAAACTGTTTTTT. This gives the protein CASSIPQPGGPQEKLFF.

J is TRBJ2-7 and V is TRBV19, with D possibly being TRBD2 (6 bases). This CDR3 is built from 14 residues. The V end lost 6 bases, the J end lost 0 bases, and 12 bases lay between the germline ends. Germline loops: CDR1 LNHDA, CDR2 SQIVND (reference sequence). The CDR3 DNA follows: TGTGCCAGTAGCGCCGGGGGAAGCTCCTACGAGCAGTACTTC. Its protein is CASSAGGSSYEQYF.

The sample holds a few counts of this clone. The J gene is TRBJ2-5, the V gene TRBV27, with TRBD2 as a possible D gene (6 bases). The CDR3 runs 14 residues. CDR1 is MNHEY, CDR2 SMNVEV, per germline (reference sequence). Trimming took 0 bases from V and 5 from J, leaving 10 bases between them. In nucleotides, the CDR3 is TGTGCCAGCAGTTTATCTGCGGGAATGGAGACCCAGTACTTC. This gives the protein CASSLSAGMETQYF.

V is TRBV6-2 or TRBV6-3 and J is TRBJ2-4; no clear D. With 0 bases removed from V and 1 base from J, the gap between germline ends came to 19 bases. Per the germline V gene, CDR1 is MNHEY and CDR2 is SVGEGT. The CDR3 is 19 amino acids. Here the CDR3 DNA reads TGTGCCAGCAGTTACTCGCGGCTCGAAAGTTTTGGGGCCAAAAACATTCAGTACTTC. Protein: CASSYSRLESFGAKNIQYF.

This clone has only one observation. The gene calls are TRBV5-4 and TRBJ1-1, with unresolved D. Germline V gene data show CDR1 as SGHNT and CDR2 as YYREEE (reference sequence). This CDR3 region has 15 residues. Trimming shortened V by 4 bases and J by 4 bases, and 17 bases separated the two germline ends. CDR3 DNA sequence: TGTGCCAGCAGCAGGGAGGCGGGATTGAGCACTGAAGCTTTCTTT. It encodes CASSREAGLSTEAFF.

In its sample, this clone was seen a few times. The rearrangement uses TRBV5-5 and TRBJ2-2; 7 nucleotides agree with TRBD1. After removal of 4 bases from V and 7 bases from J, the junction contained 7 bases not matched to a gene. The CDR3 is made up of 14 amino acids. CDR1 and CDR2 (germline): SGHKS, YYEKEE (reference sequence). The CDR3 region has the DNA TGTGCCAGCAGCCAGACAGGGTATGACGGGGAGCTGTTTTTT. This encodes CASSQTGYDGELFF.

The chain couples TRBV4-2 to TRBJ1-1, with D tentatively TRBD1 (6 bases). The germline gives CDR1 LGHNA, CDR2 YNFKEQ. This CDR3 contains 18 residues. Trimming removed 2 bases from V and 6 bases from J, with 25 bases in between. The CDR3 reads CASSQQQGRAISVAEAFF. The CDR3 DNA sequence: TGTGCCAGCAGCCAACAACAGGGTCGAGCGATATCGGTCGCTGAAGCTTTCTTT.

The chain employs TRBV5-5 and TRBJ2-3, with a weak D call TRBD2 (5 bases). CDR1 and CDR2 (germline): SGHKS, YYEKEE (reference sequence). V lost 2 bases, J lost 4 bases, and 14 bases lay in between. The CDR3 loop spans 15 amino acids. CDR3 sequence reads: CASSFGTGLADTQYF. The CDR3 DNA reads TGTGCCAGCAGCTTTGGTACGGGGTTGGCAGATACGCAGTATTTT.